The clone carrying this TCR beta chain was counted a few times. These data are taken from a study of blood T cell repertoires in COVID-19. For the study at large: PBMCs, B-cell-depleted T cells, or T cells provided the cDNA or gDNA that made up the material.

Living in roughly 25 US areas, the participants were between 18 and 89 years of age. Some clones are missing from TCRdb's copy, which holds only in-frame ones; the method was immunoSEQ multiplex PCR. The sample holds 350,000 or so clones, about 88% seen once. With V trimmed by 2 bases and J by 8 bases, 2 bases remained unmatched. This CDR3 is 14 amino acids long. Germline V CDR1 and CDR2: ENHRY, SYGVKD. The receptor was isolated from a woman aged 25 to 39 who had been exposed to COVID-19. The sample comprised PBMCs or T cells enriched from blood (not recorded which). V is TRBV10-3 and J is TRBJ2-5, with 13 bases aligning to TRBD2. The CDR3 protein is CAISEGLAGETQYF. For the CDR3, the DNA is TGTGCCATCAGTGAGGGACTAGCGGGGGAAACCCAGTACTTC.